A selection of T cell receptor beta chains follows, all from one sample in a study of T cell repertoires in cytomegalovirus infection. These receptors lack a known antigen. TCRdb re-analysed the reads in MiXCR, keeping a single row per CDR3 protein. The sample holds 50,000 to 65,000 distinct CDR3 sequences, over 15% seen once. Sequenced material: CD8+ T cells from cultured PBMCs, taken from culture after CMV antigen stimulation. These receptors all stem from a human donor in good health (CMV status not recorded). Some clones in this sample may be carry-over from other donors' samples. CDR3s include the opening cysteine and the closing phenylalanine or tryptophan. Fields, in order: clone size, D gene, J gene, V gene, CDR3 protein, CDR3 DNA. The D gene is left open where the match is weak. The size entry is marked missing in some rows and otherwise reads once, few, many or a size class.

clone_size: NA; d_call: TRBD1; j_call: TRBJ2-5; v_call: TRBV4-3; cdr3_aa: CASSQDGTGSQETQYF; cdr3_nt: TGCGCCAGCAGCCAAGATGGGACAGGGTCCCAAGAGACCCAGTACTTC
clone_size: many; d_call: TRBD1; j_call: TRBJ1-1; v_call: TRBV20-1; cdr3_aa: CSARTQGVEAFF; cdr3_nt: TGCAGTGCTAGAACTCAGGGGGTTGAAGCTTTCTTT
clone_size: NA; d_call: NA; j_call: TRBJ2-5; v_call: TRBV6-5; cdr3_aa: CASSSADAMGTQYF; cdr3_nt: TGTGCCAGCAGTTCTGCCGACGCGATGGGGACCCAGTACTTC
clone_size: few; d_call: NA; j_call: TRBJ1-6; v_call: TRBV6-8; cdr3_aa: CASSLQGGSPLHF; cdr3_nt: TGTGCCAGCAGTCTACAGGGAGGTTCACCCCTCCACTTT
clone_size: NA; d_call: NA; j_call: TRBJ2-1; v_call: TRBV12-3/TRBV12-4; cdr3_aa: CASSMGGGEQFF; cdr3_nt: TGTGCCAGTAGTATGGGGGGAGGTGAGCAGTTCTTC
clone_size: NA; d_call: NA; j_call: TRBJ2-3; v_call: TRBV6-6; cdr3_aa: CDSSYNPPDTQYF; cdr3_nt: TGTGACAGCAGTTACAACCCTCCAGATACGCAGTATTTT
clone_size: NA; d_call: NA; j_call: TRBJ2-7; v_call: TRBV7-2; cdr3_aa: CASSSTVTDGGEQYF; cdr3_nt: TGTGCCAGCAGCTCCACCGTGACAGATGGAGGCGAGCAGTACTTC
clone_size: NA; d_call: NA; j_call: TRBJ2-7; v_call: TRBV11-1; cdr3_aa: CASSLLSLASEQYF; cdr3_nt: TGTGCCAGCAGCTTGTTAAGCCTAGCCTCCGAGCAGTACTTC
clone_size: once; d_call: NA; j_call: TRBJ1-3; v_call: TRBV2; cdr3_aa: CASSEGSSGNTIYF; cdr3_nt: TGTGCCAGCAGTGAGGGGAGCTCTGGAAACACCATATATTTT
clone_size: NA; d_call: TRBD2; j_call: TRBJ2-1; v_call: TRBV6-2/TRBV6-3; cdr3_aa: CASSYGGVSEQFF; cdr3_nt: TGTGCCAGCAGTTACGGGGGGGTGTCTGAGCAGTTCTTC
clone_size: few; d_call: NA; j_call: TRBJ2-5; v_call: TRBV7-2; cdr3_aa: CASSFLQETQYF; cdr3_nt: TGTGCCAGCAGCTTCCTCCAGGAGACCCAGTACTTC
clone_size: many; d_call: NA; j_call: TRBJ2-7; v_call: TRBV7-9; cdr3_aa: CASSLGLEQTYEQYF; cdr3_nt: TGTGCCAGCAGCTTAGGCCTGGAACAGACCTACGAGCAGTACTTC
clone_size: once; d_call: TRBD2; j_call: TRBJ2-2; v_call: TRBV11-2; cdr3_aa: CASSLRTSGSIAGELFF; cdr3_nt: TGTGCCAGCAGCTTAAGAACTAGCGGGAGTATAGCCGGGGAGCTGTTTTTT
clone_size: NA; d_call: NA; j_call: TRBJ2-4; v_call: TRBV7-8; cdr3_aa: CASRELAKNIQYF; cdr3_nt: TGTGCCAGCAGAGAGTTAGCCAAAAACATTCAGTACTTC
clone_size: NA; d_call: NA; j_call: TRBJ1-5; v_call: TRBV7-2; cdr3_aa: CASSLGGRQPQHF; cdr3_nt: TGTGCCAGCAGCTTAGGGGGACGGCAGCCCCAGCATTTT
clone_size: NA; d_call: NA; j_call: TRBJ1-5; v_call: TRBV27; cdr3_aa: CASSLSLRGSNQPQHF; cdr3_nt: TGTGCCAGCAGTTTATCCCTTCGTGGAAGCAATCAGCCCCAGCATTTT
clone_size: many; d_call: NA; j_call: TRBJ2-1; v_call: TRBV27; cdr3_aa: CASSLSSAAHNEQFF; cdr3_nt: TGTGCCAGCAGTTTATCGTCAGCGGCACACAATGAGCAGTTCTTC
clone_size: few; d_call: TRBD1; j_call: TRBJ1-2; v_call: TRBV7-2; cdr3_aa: CASTTADRPGDGYTF; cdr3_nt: TGTGCCAGCACAACCGCGGACAGGCCGGGGGATGGCTACACCTTC
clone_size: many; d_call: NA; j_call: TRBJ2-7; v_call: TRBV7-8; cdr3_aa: CASSLEVSGTYEQYF; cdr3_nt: TGTGCCAGCAGCTTAGAGGTTAGCGGAACCTACGAGCAGTACTTC
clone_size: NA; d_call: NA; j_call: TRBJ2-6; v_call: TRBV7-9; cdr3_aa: CASSAQGSGANVLTF; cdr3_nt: TGTGCCAGCAGCGCCCAGGGCTCTGGGGCCAACGTCCTGACTTTC